Listed below are T cell receptor beta chains from one sample, sequenced in a study of T-cell memory formation after mild COVID-19. TCRdb processed the 5' RACE reads anew with MiXCR; each CDR3 protein has one entry. Counted here are 350,000 to 500,000 distinct CDR3 sequences, under 25% occurring once; the ten biggest clones make up about an eighth. Sample: PBMCs or a T cell subset sorted from them (not recorded which). The receptors come from an adult woman who had mild COVID-19 (a few samples of this study predate the infection). Cell type and time point are not known. Both conserved end residues are part of each CDR3. A D gene is named only where the DNA matches it firmly. Size is omitted from some rows. Given values are once, few, many or a class for expanded clones.

j_call clone_size v_call d_call cdr3_aa cdr3_nt
TRBJ2-1 few TRBV14 NA CASSQDRLASYNEQFF TGTGCCAGCAGCCAAGACCGGCTGGCCTCCTACAATGAGCAGTTCTTC
TRBJ2-5 few TRBV12-3/TRBV12-4 NA CASSFEGGQETQYF TGTGCCAGCAGTTTCGAAGGGGGGCAAGAGACCCAGTACTTC
TRBJ1-2 NA TRBV25-1 NA CASKETMNGYTF TGTGCCAGCAAGGAGACCATGAATGGCTACACCTTC
TRBJ2-1 NA TRBV7-7 TRBD2 CASSETAGSSYNEQFF TGTGCCAGCAGTGAGACAGCGGGGAGCTCCTACAATGAGCAGTTCTTC
TRBJ2-1 NA TRBV6-2/TRBV6-3 TRBD2 CAINGEDTPGLAGYNEQFF TGTGCCATCAATGGGGAGGACACCCCTGGACTAGCGGGGTACAATGAGCAGTTCTTC
TRBJ1-5 NA TRBV4-1 NA CASSQGGWGSQPQHF TGCGCCAGCAGCCAAGGAGGTTGGGGAAGCCAGCCCCAGCATTTT
TRBJ2-3 NA TRBV5-6 TRBD2 CASTPGGLVDTQYF TGTGCCAGCACCCCGGGGGGGCTGGTAGATACGCAGTATTTT
TRBJ2-7 few TRBV24-1 TRBD1 CATSDPRTGSYEQYF TGTGCCACCAGTGACCCACGGACAGGCTCCTACGAGCAGTACTTC
TRBJ1-5 NA TRBV6-1 TRBD1 CASSETGYNNQPQHF TGTGCCAGCAGTGAGACAGGGTATAACAATCAGCCCCAGCATTTT
TRBJ1-4 few TRBV7-9 TRBD1 CASSFGQGTEKLFF TGTGCCAGCAGCTTTGGACAGGGGACTGAAAAACTGTTTTTT
TRBJ2-7 NA TRBV7-9 NA CASTTGRGAEQYF TGTGCCAGCACAACCGGACGGGGGGCCGAGCAGTACTTC
TRBJ2-7 NA TRBV20-1 TRBD1 CSASEGGQQYF TGCAGTGCCAGCGAAGGGGGCCAGCAGTACTTC
TRBJ2-7 NA TRBV27 NA CASSLSQGVSSYEQYF TGTGCCAGCAGTTTATCGCAAGGGGTGAGCTCCTACGAGCAGTACTTC
TRBJ2-3 many TRBV7-6 NA CASSPGHSSTDTQYF TGTGCCAGCAGCCCCGGGCATTCTAGCACAGATACGCAGTATTTT
TRBJ1-2 few TRBV29-1 NA CSVRDVELHYGYTF TGCAGCGTGCGAGATGTGGAACTACACTATGGCTACACCTTC
TRBJ2-3 few TRBV6-5 NA CASSYSVSEDTQYF TGTGCCAGCAGTTACTCGGTTTCTGAAGATACGCAGTATTTT
TRBJ2-7 few TRBV20-1 TRBD2 CSAGTSVYEQYF TGCAGTGCTGGGACTAGCGTCTACGAGCAGTACTTC
TRBJ2-1 few TRBV7-9 NA CASSLDWPYNEQFF TGTGCCAGCAGCTTAGATTGGCCCTACAATGAGCAGTTCTTC
TRBJ1-2 NA TRBV4-3 NA CASSQESTDVYGYTF TGCGCCAGCAGCCAAGAATCCACAGACGTCTATGGCTACACCTTC
TRBJ2-7 NA TRBV4-2 TRBD2 CASSQESLAVVYEQYF TGTGCCAGCAGCCAAGAATCACTAGCGGTCGTCTACGAGCAGTACTTC
TRBJ1-1 few TRBV10-3 NA CAIRYTGNTEAFF TGTGCCATCAGATATACAGGGAACACTGAAGCTTTCTTT
TRBJ2-1 NA TRBV24-1 NA CATSDSGSDEQFF TGTGCCACCAGTGATTCCGGGAGCGATGAGCAGTTCTTC
TRBJ2-6 NA TRBV7-3 NA CASSSKGSRDSGANVLTF TGTGCCAGCAGCTCAAAGGGGTCTAGGGACTCTGGGGCCAACGTCCTGACTTTC
TRBJ1-2 NA TRBV6-5 NA CASSYLQNYGYTF TGTGCCAGCAGTTACTTGCAGAACTATGGCTACACCTTC
TRBJ2-1 NA TRBV15 NA CATSRERQFYNEQFF TGTGCCACCAGCAGAGAAAGACAGTTTTACAATGAGCAGTTCTTC
TRBJ2-1 many TRBV4-3 NA CASSQDVGSRGNEQFF TGCGCCAGCAGCCAAGATGTCGGCAGCCGGGGGAATGAGCAGTTCTTC
TRBJ2-5 once TRBV4-1 NA CASSHLAFGGETQYF TGCGCCAGCAGCCACCTAGCGTTCGGAGGGGAGACCCAGTACTTC
TRBJ1-6 NA TRBV20-1 TRBD1 CSARGDSDNSPLHF TGCAGTGCTAGAGGGGACAGCGATAATTCACCCCTCCACTTT
TRBJ1-1 once TRBV5-6 NA CASGTGSTEAFF TGTGCCTCGGGGACCGGATCCACTGAAGCTTTCTTT
TRBJ1-1 few TRBV6-2/TRBV6-3 NA CASKVSNTEAFF TGTGCCAGCAAGGTTTCCAACACTGAAGCTTTCTTT
TRBJ2-1 NA TRBV5-1 TRBD2 CASSLEVSGDYNEQFF TGCGCCAGCAGCTTGGAGGTTAGCGGGGATTACAATGAGCAGTTCTTC
TRBJ2-5 few TRBV27 NA CASSSAGGGPRPETQYF TGTGCCAGCAGTTCCGCGGGCGGGGGCCCGAGGCCGGAGACCCAGTACTTC
TRBJ1-2 NA TRBV7-2 TRBD1 CASSSPDRKYGYTF TGTGCCAGCAGCTCCCCGGACAGGAAATATGGCTACACCTTC
TRBJ1-5 NA TRBV7-3 NA CASSLTARDNQPQHF TGTGCCAGCAGCTTAACGGCCAGGGACAATCAGCCCCAGCATTTT
TRBJ1-1 few TRBV24-1 TRBD1 CATSETGRTEAFF TGTGCCACCAGTGAGACAGGGAGGACTGAAGCTTTCTTT
TRBJ2-1 NA TRBV12-3/TRBV12-4 TRBD1 CASSSNRGLSRNEQFF TGTGCCAGCAGCAGCAACAGGGGGCTGTCGCGCAATGAGCAGTTCTTC
TRBJ2-1 NA TRBV28 NA CASSFPWPSSYNEQFF TGTGCCAGCAGTTTTCCATGGCCCAGCTCCTACAATGAGCAGTTCTTC
TRBJ2-3 NA TRBV5-5 TRBD1 CASSTADRDPTDTQYF TGTGCCAGCAGCACGGCCGACAGGGACCCCACAGATACGCAGTATTTT
TRBJ2-1 NA TRBV21-1 NA CASSKVEREGKNEQFF TGTGCCAGCAGCAAAGTGGAGCGGGAGGGTAAGAATGAGCAGTTCTTC
TRBJ2-7 NA TRBV12-3/TRBV12-4 TRBD1 CASNWDSRSYEQYF TGTGCCAGCAACTGGGACAGCCGATCCTACGAGCAGTACTTC
TRBJ2-5 NA TRBV11-3 TRBD1 CASSLGDRGRETQYF TGTGCCAGCAGCTTAGGGGACAGGGGGAGAGAGACCCAGTACTTC
TRBJ2-5 NA TRBV7-9 NA CASSRQGSQETQYF TGTGCCAGCAGCCGTCAGGGGTCACAAGAGACCCAGTACTTC
TRBJ1-5 NA TRBV20-1 NA CSALLTGSNQPQHF TGCAGTGCTTTGTTGACAGGTAGCAATCAGCCCCAGCATTTT
TRBJ2-5 NA TRBV5-4 TRBD2 CASSSAASGGAETQYF TGTGCCAGCAGCTCCGCGGCTAGCGGGGGGGCCGAGACCCAGTACTTC
TRBJ2-7 NA TRBV12-3/TRBV12-4 NA CASSPSSEQYF TGTGCCAGCAGTCCCTCTAGTGAGCAGTACTTC
TRBJ2-3 few TRBV20-1 TRBD1 CSARKDRVTDTQYF TGCAGTGCTAGAAAGGACAGGGTCACAGATACGCAGTATTTT
TRBJ2-7 few TRBV5-5 NA CASSLVPVSYEQYF TGTGCCAGCAGCTTGGTTCCAGTGTCCTACGAGCAGTACTTC
TRBJ2-3 NA TRBV11-2 TRBD1 CASSSRQGGSTDTQYF TGTGCCAGCAGCTCAAGACAGGGTGGCAGTACAGATACGCAGTATTTT
TRBJ2-1 few TRBV5-1 NA CASSLAYASYNEQFF TGCGCCAGCAGCTTGGCCTATGCCAGCTACAATGAGCAGTTCTTC
TRBJ2-3 few TRBV7-9 TRBD2 CASRPREGLGDTQYF TGTGCCAGCAGACCACGGGAGGGCCTCGGAGATACGCAGTATTTT
TRBJ2-3 few TRBV4-1 NA CASSQLRDHLGDTQYF TGCGCCAGCAGCCAGCTACGGGACCATCTAGGAGATACGCAGTATTTT
TRBJ1-1 NA TRBV19 NA CASTTLGIMNTEAFF TGTGCCAGTACGACACTGGGCATCATGAACACTGAAGCTTTCTTT
TRBJ1-1 NA TRBV12-3/TRBV12-4 NA CASSLKLMNTEAFF TGTGCCAGCAGTTTAAAACTGATGAACACTGAAGCTTTCTTT
TRBJ2-1 NA TRBV4-2 NA CASSQRPTGSYNEQFF TGTGCCAGCAGCCAAAGGCCGACAGGATCCTACAATGAGCAGTTCTTC